Listed below are T cell receptor beta chains from one sample, sequenced in a study of blood T cell repertoires in COVID-19. Here immunoSEQ multiplex PCR was the method, and the copy in TCRdb shows in-frame clones only, minus some. The data show 250,000 or so clones, roughly 88% seen once. Sequenced input: PBMCs or T cells enriched from blood (not recorded which). Source of these receptors: a woman in her twenties or thirties who had been exposed to COVID-19. Each CDR3 is given with its conserved first and last residue. The D gene is left open where the match is weak. The listing skips clone size in some rows; elsewhere it reads once, few, many or a size class.

j_call: TRBJ2-1
clone_size: -
d_call: TRBD2
v_call: TRBV5-6
cdr3_aa: CASRPSGRGYNEQFF
cdr3_nt: TGTGCCAGCAGACCGAGCGGGAGGGGTTACAATGAGCAGTTCTTC

j_call: TRBJ1-3
clone_size: -
d_call: TRBD1
v_call: TRBV4-1
cdr3_aa: CASSQPDRDTGNTIYF
cdr3_nt: TGCGCCAGCAGCCAACCGGACAGGGATACTGGAAACACCATATATTTT

j_call: TRBJ2-7
clone_size: -
d_call: TRBD2
v_call: TRBV27
cdr3_aa: CASSFSPGLATYEQYF
cdr3_nt: TGTGCCAGCAGTTTTTCCCCGGGACTAGCAACCTACGAGCAGTACTTC

j_call: TRBJ2-7
clone_size: -
d_call: -
v_call: TRBV11-2
cdr3_aa: CASSSGHNRGEQYF
cdr3_nt: TGTGCCAGCAGCTCGGGACATAACCGGGGCGAGCAGTACTTC

j_call: TRBJ2-1
clone_size: -
d_call: -
v_call: TRBV9
cdr3_aa: CASSVGTARDEQFF
cdr3_nt: TGTGCCAGCAGCGTAGGGACAGCCAGGGATGAGCAGTTCTTC

j_call: TRBJ1-1
clone_size: -
d_call: TRBD1
v_call: TRBV18
cdr3_aa: CASSPNRGNTEAFF
cdr3_nt: TGTGCCAGCTCACCGAACAGGGGGAACACTGAAGCTTTCTTT

j_call: TRBJ2-2
clone_size: -
d_call: TRBD1
v_call: TRBV19
cdr3_aa: CASREQGAVNTGELFF
cdr3_nt: TGTGCCAGTAGGGAACAGGGGGCCGTGAACACCGGGGAGCTGTTTTTT

j_call: TRBJ2-1
clone_size: -
d_call: TRBD2
v_call: TRBV30
cdr3_aa: CAWRPTSGHYNEQFF
cdr3_nt: TGTGCCTGGAGGCCCACTAGCGGTCACTACAATGAGCAGTTCTTC

j_call: TRBJ2-7
clone_size: few
d_call: TRBD2
v_call: TRBV5-6
cdr3_aa: CASSVGQSLGLAKGYEQYF
cdr3_nt: TGTGCCAGCAGCGTCGGACAGTCCTTGGGACTAGCCAAGGGGTACGAGCAGTACTTC

j_call: TRBJ2-4
clone_size: -
d_call: -
v_call: TRBV10-3
cdr3_aa: CAISEEQGTTKNIQYF
cdr3_nt: TGTGCCATCAGTGAGGAACAGGGAACTACCAAAAACATTCAGTACTTC

j_call: TRBJ1-1
clone_size: few
d_call: -
v_call: TRBV12-3/TRBV12-4
cdr3_aa: CASSLALQEAFF
cdr3_nt: TGTGCCAGCAGTTTAGCGTTGCAGGAAGCTTTCTTT

j_call: TRBJ2-5
clone_size: -
d_call: -
v_call: TRBV6-5
cdr3_aa: CASTAAGKYQETQYF
cdr3_nt: TGTGCCAGCACTGCGGCAGGGAAGTACCAAGAGACCCAGTACTTC

j_call: TRBJ2-1
clone_size: -
d_call: TRBD1
v_call: TRBV19
cdr3_aa: CASSLMTGGNEQFF
cdr3_nt: TGTGCCAGTAGTTTGATGACAGGGGGCAATGAGCAGTTCTTC

j_call: TRBJ1-5
clone_size: -
d_call: TRBD1
v_call: TRBV2
cdr3_aa: CASTQGQGRQPQHF
cdr3_nt: TGTGCCAGCACCCAGGGACAGGGTCGGCAGCCCCAGCATTTT

j_call: TRBJ1-2
clone_size: -
d_call: -
v_call: TRBV7-8
cdr3_aa: CASSSNQGKMGYTF
cdr3_nt: TGTGCCAGCAGCTCAAATCAGGGGAAGATGGGCTACACCTTC

j_call: TRBJ1-2
clone_size: -
d_call: -
v_call: TRBV7-9
cdr3_aa: CASSYAGVTIGYTF
cdr3_nt: TGTGCCAGCAGCTACGCGGGGGTGACTATAGGCTACACCTTC

j_call: TRBJ1-5
clone_size: many
d_call: -
v_call: TRBV6-6
cdr3_aa: CASTRVGNQPQHF
cdr3_nt: TGTGCCAGCACCAGGGTTGGCAATCAGCCCCAGCATTTT

j_call: TRBJ2-7
clone_size: once
d_call: -
v_call: TRBV7-9
cdr3_aa: CASSSLWGEEQYF
cdr3_nt: TGTGCCAGCAGCTCCCTATGGGGAGAAGAGCAGTACTTC

j_call: TRBJ1-2
clone_size: -
d_call: -
v_call: TRBV5-1
cdr3_aa: CASSLGGGGSGYTF
cdr3_nt: TGCGCCAGCAGCTTAGGCGGCGGAGGTTCTGGCTACACCTTC

j_call: TRBJ1-6
clone_size: -
d_call: -
v_call: TRBV7-9
cdr3_aa: CASNPLAGGGGSPLHF
cdr3_nt: TGTGCCAGCAACCCCCTGGCCGGGGGCGGGGGTTCACCCCTCCACTTT

j_call: TRBJ1-1
clone_size: -
d_call: -
v_call: TRBV13
cdr3_aa: CASSLGLLTEAFF
cdr3_nt: TGTGCCAGCAGCTTAGGCCTACTCACTGAAGCTTTCTTT

j_call: TRBJ1-4
clone_size: -
d_call: -
v_call: TRBV2
cdr3_aa: CASRADRSRGEKLFF
cdr3_nt: TGTGCCAGCAGGGCCGACAGGAGTAGGGGTGAAAAACTGTTTTTT

j_call: TRBJ2-7
clone_size: few
d_call: -
v_call: TRBV2
cdr3_aa: CASSGAWGAGVSYEQYF
cdr3_nt: TGTGCCAGCAGTGGTGCGTGGGGAGCGGGTGTATCCTACGAGCAGTACTTC

j_call: TRBJ2-1
clone_size: -
d_call: TRBD1
v_call: TRBV27
cdr3_aa: CASRFQTGPNEQFF
cdr3_nt: TGTGCCAGCAGGTTCCAGACAGGGCCCAATGAGCAGTTCTTC

j_call: TRBJ2-2
clone_size: -
d_call: -
v_call: TRBV15
cdr3_aa: CATSQRGFGELFF
cdr3_nt: TGTGCCACCAGCCAGCGAGGGTTCGGGGAGCTGTTTTTT

j_call: TRBJ2-3
clone_size: -
d_call: -
v_call: TRBV11-2
cdr3_aa: CASSPLLNTDTQYF
cdr3_nt: TGTGCCAGCAGCCCGCTACTAAACACAGATACGCAGTATTTT

j_call: TRBJ1-2
clone_size: few
d_call: -
v_call: TRBV5-4
cdr3_aa: CASSLVGDWGYTF
cdr3_nt: TGTGCCAGCAGCTTGGTAGGGGATTGGGGCTACACCTTC

j_call: TRBJ2-2
clone_size: -
d_call: TRBD2
v_call: TRBV29-1
cdr3_aa: CSVEDRKRGTTGELFF
cdr3_nt: TGCAGCGTTGAAGATCGAAAGCGGGGGACAACCGGGGAGCTGTTTTTT

j_call: TRBJ1-6
clone_size: -
d_call: -
v_call: TRBV7-9
cdr3_aa: CASSILNSPLHF
cdr3_nt: TGTGCCAGCAGCATCTTAAATTCACCCCTCCACTTT

j_call: TRBJ2-1
clone_size: -
d_call: TRBD2
v_call: TRBV5-1
cdr3_aa: CASSYGTSGIYEQFF
cdr3_nt: TGCGCCAGCTCCTACGGGACTAGCGGGATCTATGAGCAGTTCTTC

j_call: TRBJ2-7
clone_size: -
d_call: -
v_call: TRBV4-1
cdr3_aa: CASSPYREYEQYF
cdr3_nt: TGCGCCAGCAGCCCGTACAGGGAATACGAGCAGTACTTC

j_call: TRBJ2-7
clone_size: -
d_call: TRBD2
v_call: TRBV9
cdr3_aa: CASSVGASGSGEQYF
cdr3_nt: TGTGCCAGCAGCGTAGGGGCTAGCGGGAGTGGGGAGCAGTACTTC

j_call: TRBJ1-3
clone_size: -
d_call: TRBD1
v_call: TRBV9
cdr3_aa: CASSVGTGGASGNTIYF
cdr3_nt: TGTGCCAGCAGCGTAGGGACAGGGGGGGCGTCTGGAAACACCATATATTTT

j_call: TRBJ2-7
clone_size: -
d_call: -
v_call: TRBV7-2
cdr3_aa: CASSSRSEQYF
cdr3_nt: TGTGCCAGCAGCTCGCGCTCCGAGCAGTACTTC

j_call: TRBJ2-7
clone_size: -
d_call: TRBD1
v_call: TRBV5-1
cdr3_aa: CASSLGDRAYEQYF
cdr3_nt: TGCGCCAGCAGCTTGGGCGACAGGGCATACGAGCAGTACTTC

j_call: TRBJ1-5
clone_size: -
d_call: -
v_call: TRBV19
cdr3_aa: CASSILGGQGLNQPQHF
cdr3_nt: TGTGCCAGTAGTATTTTAGGGGGTCAGGGGCTAAATCAGCCCCAGCATTTT

j_call: TRBJ1-1
clone_size: -
d_call: -
v_call: TRBV9
cdr3_aa: CASSGEGLQNTEAFF
cdr3_nt: TGTGCCAGCAGCGGAGAAGGACTTCAGAACACTGAAGCTTTCTTT